One sample yielded the 11 T cell receptor beta chains listed below, sequenced in a study of OX40 agonist ivuxolimab in advanced cancers. TCRdb keeps only in-frame clones here, not all; method: immunoSEQ multiplex PCR. The sample lists tens of thousands of clones, roughly 85% seen once, with around 2.1% in the top ten. Source: CD4+ or CD8+ T cells sorted from blood, taken in a trial of the OX40 agonist ivuxolimab. The source of these receptors is an adult with an advanced solid tumor such as melanoma, head and neck, liver or kidney cancer.

This sequence joins TRBV6-1 and TRBJ1-5, with D hard to call. Trimming stripped 5 bases from V and 2 bases from J, with 10 bases between. CDR1 MNHNS and CDR2 SASEGT come from the germline V gene. This CDR3 region has 14 residues. The DNA of the CDR3 is TGTGCCAGCAGTTTGGGGTTCGGCAATCAGCCCCAGCATTTT. Protein: CASSLGFGNQPQHF.

The chain recombines TRBV5-1 with TRBJ2-7, with TRBD1 matching 8 bases. The CDR3 totals 14 residues. Per germline, CDR1 SGHRS and CDR2 YFSETQ. With 3 bases clipped from V and 6 bases from J, the junction kept 8 bases outside the gene matches. CDR3 in amino acids: CASSSGQGAGEQYF. The DNA of the CDR3 is TGCGCCAGCAGCTCTGGCCAGGGGGCGGGCGAGCAGTACTTC.

The rearrangement uses TRBV27 and TRBJ2-3; 9 positions agree with TRBD2. From germline, CDR1 is MNHEY and CDR2 SMNVEV (reference sequence). J was trimmed by 4 bases and V by 5 bases; bases with no gene match: 10. The CDR3 sequence is 16 residues long. The CDR3 nucleotides read TGTGCCAGCAGTACTCTTAGCGGGAGAATTGCAGATACGCAGTATTTT. Translation gives CASSTLSGRIADTQYF.

The CDR3 sequence is CASSLRSAGLSYEQYF. The CDR3 DNA sequence: TGTGCCAGCAGCTTGCGGTCTGCAGGGCTCTCCTACGAGCAGTACTTC. V and J are TRBV5-4 and TRBJ2-7; D perhaps matches TRBD1 (5 bases). The V and J ends lost 1 base and 0 bases respectively, with 14 bases between them. Germline assignment: CDR1 SGHNT and CDR2 YYREEE (reference sequence). There are 16 residues in the CDR3.

The CDR3 nucleotides read TGTGCCAGCAGCCGAAGGGTAGGCAATCAGCCCCAGCATTTT. Translation gives CASSRRVGNQPQHF. J is TRBJ1-5 and V is TRBV7-2; no definite D call. Trimming took off 5 bases at V and 2 bases at J, with 10 bases between the two ends. This CDR3 is 14 amino acids long. The germline gives CDR1 SGHTA, CDR2 FQGNSA.

This chain connects TRBV28 to TRBJ1-6; D might be TRBD1 (6 bases). CDR3 length equals 16 residues. V lost 8 bases to trimming and J lost 6 bases, with 20 bases between them. In germline, CDR1 is MDHEN, CDR2 SYDVKM. The CDR3 loop reads CASLGGRGSLNSPLHF. The CDR3 coding sequence is TGTGCCAGCCTCGGAGGGAGGGGGTCCCTTAATTCACCCCTCCACTTT.

The V call is TRBV5-6, the J call TRBJ2-7; the D is unclear. Trimming stripped 4 bases from V and 2 bases from J, with 10 bases between. Germline CDR1 is SGHDT and CDR2 is YYEEEE. This CDR3 is 13 amino acids long. CDR3 bases: TGTGCCAGCAGCCGCGGATTTACCTACGAGCAGTACTTC. The encoded protein is CASSRGFTYEQYF.

This chain links TRBV28 with TRBJ1-4; D possibly corresponds to TRBD1 (6 bases). Germline V gives CDR1 MDHEN, CDR2 SYDVKM. This CDR3 is built from 15 residues. Trimming took 2 bases from V and 0 from J, leaving 7 bases between them. The CDR3 region has the DNA TGTGCCAGCAGTTTAGGGGGCCCAACTAATGAAAAACTGTTTTTT. Encoded protein: CASSLGGPTNEKLFF.

The chain uses TRBV15 and TRBJ2-3; TRBD1 matches 9 bases. This CDR3 comprises 13 residues. Per the germline V gene, CDR1 is LNHNV and CDR2 is YYDKDF (reference sequence). J was trimmed by 7 bases and V by 5 bases; bases with no gene match: 4. The CDR3 is CATSADRGYTQYF. DNA of the CDR3: TGTGCCACCAGCGCAGACAGGGGGTATACGCAGTATTTT.

This clone was detected once. This sequence joins TRBV4-2 and TRBJ2-5; 13 nucleotides line up with TRBD2. Germline lookup yields CDR1 LGHNA and CDR2 YNFKEQ. The V gene end was trimmed by 4 bases and the J gene end by 0 bases; junction bases not matched to a gene: 14. The CDR3 is 20 residues long. CDR3 nucleotides: TGTGCCAGCAGCCCCTACCCTGGGACTAGCGGGATAATGTACCAAGAGACCCAGTACTTC. Translated: CASSPYPGTSGIMYQETQYF.

This clone has only a few counts. V is TRBV27 and J is TRBJ1-2; the D gene is possibly TRBD1 (6 bases). Per germline, CDR1 MNHEY and CDR2 SMNVEV (reference sequence). The CDR3 contains 14 residues. The V gene lost 2 bases and the J gene lost 4 bases, with 11 bases spanning the gap. The CDR3: CASSLRGQTYGYTF. DNA of the CDR3: TGTGCCAGCAGTTTACGAGGACAGACCTATGGCTACACCTTC.